This TCR beta chain was sequenced during a study of early T cells in non-severe SARS-CoV-2 infection. At the level of the study: Unsorted whole-blood RNA was sequenced in bulk, leaving chains unpaired.

The TCR library protocol was used to attach unique molecular identifiers. These identifiers were attached to individual cDNA molecules. TCRdb re-derived calls from the 5' RACE reads in MiXCR, one entry per CDR3 protein. The sample yields tens of thousands of distinct CDR3 sequences, about 13% seen once. On this clonotype: Antigen: not known.

Overall study findings and caveats: Clonotype matching in VDJdb favored anti-spike CD8 responses and did not capture private and CD4 specificities.

The specimen was whole blood. The receptor was derived from an adult who was a healthcare worker with PCR-confirmed SARS-CoV-2 infection or an uninfected control (not recorded which).

The CDR3 coding sequence is TGTGCCAGCAGTGAAATACTCCAGGGGGCTCGTAACCCTGAAGCTTTCTTT. Protein sequence: CASSEILQGARNPEAFF. The V gene is TRBV6-1, the J gene TRBJ1-1, with TRBD1 matching 8 bases. CDR1 is MNHNS and CDR2 is SASEGT in the germline V gene. This CDR3 is 17 amino acids long. J was trimmed by 6 bases and V by 2 bases; bases with no gene match: 14.